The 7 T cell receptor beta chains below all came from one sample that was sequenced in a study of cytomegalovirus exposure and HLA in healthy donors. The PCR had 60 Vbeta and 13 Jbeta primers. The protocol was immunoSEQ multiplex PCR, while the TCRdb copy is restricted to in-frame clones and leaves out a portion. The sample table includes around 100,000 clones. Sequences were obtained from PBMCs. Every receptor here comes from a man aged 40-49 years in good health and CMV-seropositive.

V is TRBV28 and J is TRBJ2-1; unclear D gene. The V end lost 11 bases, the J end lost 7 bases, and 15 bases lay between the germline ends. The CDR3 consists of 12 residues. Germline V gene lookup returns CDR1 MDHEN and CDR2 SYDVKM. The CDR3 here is CAHSSPLNEQFF. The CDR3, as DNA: TGTGCCCACAGCAGCCCCCTTAATGAGCAGTTCTTC.

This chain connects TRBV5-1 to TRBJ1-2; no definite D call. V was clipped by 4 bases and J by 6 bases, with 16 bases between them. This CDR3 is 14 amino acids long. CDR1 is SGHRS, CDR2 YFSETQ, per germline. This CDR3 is CASSDASVQDGYTF. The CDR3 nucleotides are TGCGCCAGCAGCGACGCGTCAGTGCAGGATGGCTACACCTTC.

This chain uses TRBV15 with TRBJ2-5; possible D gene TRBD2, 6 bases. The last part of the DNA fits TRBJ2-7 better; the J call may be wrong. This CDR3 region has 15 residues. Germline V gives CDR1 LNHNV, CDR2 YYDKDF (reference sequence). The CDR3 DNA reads TGTGCCACCAGCAGAGATAGGGGAGGAACCTACGAGCAGTACTTC. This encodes CATSRDRGGTYEQYF.

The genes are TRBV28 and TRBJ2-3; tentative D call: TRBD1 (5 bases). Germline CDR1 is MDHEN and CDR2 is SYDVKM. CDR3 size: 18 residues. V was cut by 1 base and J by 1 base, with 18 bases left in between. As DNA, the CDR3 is TGTGCCAGCAGTTTATCCCTTTTTAAGGGGAAAGGCACAGATACGCAGTATTTT. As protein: CASSLSLFKGKGTDTQYF.

The chain's CDR3 is CASSPRGRASYEQYF. For the CDR3, the DNA is TGTGCCAGCAGCCCCAGAGGGAGGGCCTCCTACGAGCAGTACTTC. J is TRBJ2-7 and V is TRBV5-4, with 7 bases that match TRBD2. J gave up 0 bases and V 4 bases, and 7 bases lay outside the gene matches. The CDR3 totals 15 residues. Germline V gene sequence: CDR1 SGHNT, CDR2 YYREEE (reference sequence).

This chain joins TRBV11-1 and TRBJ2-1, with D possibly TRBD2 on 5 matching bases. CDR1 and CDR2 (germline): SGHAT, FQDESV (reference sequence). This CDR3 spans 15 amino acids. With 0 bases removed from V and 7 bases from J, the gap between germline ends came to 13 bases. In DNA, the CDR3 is TGTGCCAGCAGCTTAGCTCCGGGGTTTCTGAATGAGCAGTTCTTC. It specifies CASSLAPGFLNEQFF. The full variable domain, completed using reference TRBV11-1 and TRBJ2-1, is EAEVAQSPRYKITEKSQAVAFWCDPISGHATLYWYRQILGQGPELLVQFQDESVVDDSQLPKDRFSAERLKGVDSTLKIQPAELGDSAMYLCASSLAPGFLNEQFFGPGTRLTVL.

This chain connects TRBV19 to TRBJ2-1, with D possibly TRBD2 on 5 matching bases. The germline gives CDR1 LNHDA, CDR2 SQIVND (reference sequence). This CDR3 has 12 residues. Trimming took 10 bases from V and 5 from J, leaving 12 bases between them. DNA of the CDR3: TGTGCCACGGGCGAGGGAGACAATGAGCAGTTCTTC. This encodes CATGEGDNEQFF.